In its sample, the clone carrying this T cell receptor beta chain was seen once. The sample originates from a study of blood T cell repertoires in COVID-19. Study in general: In each case, the material was cDNA or gDNA derived from T cells, B-cell-depleted T cells, or PBMCs.

In the original workflow: Amplified reference gene primers provided the basis for estimating nucleated cell counts. Profiling relied on immunoSEQ multiplex PCR, and the TCRdb table lists in-frame clones only, not all of them. V, J and clone size derive from that table, while D and trimming were established from the DNA sequence. The table lists 200,000 to 250,000 clones, 83% of them singletons. V lost 1 base and J lost 8, with 12 bases in between. The CDR3 extends over 13 amino acids. CDR1 is SGHDT, CDR2 YYEEEE, per germline. Specimen: peripheral blood. This chain joins TRBV5-6 and TRBJ1-1; D call uncertain. The TCR comes from a human donor in a cohort sampled during active COVID-19. CDR3 amino acids: CASSLQVEREAFF. CDR3 nucleotide sequence: TGTGCCAGCAGCTTGCAAGTGGAGAGAGAAGCTTTCTTT.